This entry lists 5 T cell receptor beta chains sequenced from one sample in a study of blood T cell repertoires in COVID-19. TCRdb's copy holds only in-frame clones and misses some; the assay was immunoSEQ multiplex PCR. Among hundreds of thousands of clones, roughly 90% were seen once, and the ten largest hold about 9.9%. The sequenced sample consisted of PBMCs or T cells enriched from blood (not recorded which). The receptors were gathered from a woman aged 40 to 50 who had recovered from COVID-19.

This clone was seen once. This sequence joins TRBV30 and TRBJ2-1; 9 bases are shared with TRBD2. The trim removed 2 bases at V and 2 bases at J, leaving 4 bases unmatched. Germline values: CDR1 GTSNPN, CDR2 SVGIG (reference sequence). The length of the CDR3 is 15 residues. The CDR3 region is CAWSPPSGTYNEQFF. CDR3 bases: TGTGCCTGGAGTCCCCCTAGCGGGACCTACAATGAGCAGTTCTTC.

Concerning this clone: Germline is not matched at one junction end, which may reflect a read error. The chain couples TRBV4-3 to TRBJ2-7; 8 nucleotides match TRBD2. CDR1 is LGHNA, CDR2 YSLEER, per germline. The CDR3 contains 14 residues. Here the CDR3 DNA reads TGCGCCAGCAGCCAAGGGACTAGCTCCGACGAGCAGTACTTC. This translates into CASSQGTSSDEQYF.

In regard to this clone: One end of the junction varies from germline; a read error may be responsible. V is TRBV11-3 and J is TRBJ2-2; 10 bases agree with TRBD1. Germline assignment: CDR1 SGHNT and CDR2 YENEEA. The CDR3 has 15 residues. As DNA, the CDR3 is TGTGCCAGCAGCCCGGGGGACAGGGGTCTCGGGGGGCTGTTTTTT. Protein product: CASSPGDRGLGGLFF.

The chain couples TRBV13 to TRBJ2-5, with 9 nucleotides matching TRBD2. Unmatched junction bases numbered 10, after V lost 0 bases and J lost 8 bases. There are 16 residues in the CDR3. CDR1 is PRHDT, CDR2 FYEKMQ, per germline (reference sequence). CDR3 bases: TGTGCCAGCAGCTTAGGTCTAGCGGGGCCCAAGAGAACCCAGTACTTC. It encodes CASSLGLAGPKRTQYF.

J is TRBJ1-6 and V is TRBV29-1; D call uncertain. Germline V gene lookup returns CDR1 SQVTM and CDR2 ANQGSEA. The CDR3 runs 15 residues. V lost 4 bases to trimming and J lost 0 bases, with 10 bases between them. DNA of the CDR3: TGCAGCGTTGGGCCGACATCCTCCTATAATTCACCCCTCCACTTT. Residues: CSVGPTSSYNSPLHF.